This T cell receptor beta chain was captured in a study of control samples from healthy donors and cancer patients. Per the germline V gene, CDR1 is SGHDT and CDR2 is YYEEEE. Trimming removed 4 bases at V and 0 bases at J, with 11 bases between. The CDR3 spans 14 residues. This table comes from immunoSEQ multiplex PCR, and its TCRdb copy is limited to in-frame clones, with some not included. Of 150,000 or so clones in the sample, about 92% were seen once. The sample taken for sequencing was blood. The source is a woman in her forties or fifties in good health. The rearrangement uses TRBV5-6 and TRBJ2-7; a weak D match, TRBD1 (6 bases). The CDR3 DNA is TGTGCCAGCAGCATAACAGGGCACTCCTACGAGCAGTACTTC. Translation: CASSITGHSYEQYF.